The clone carrying this T cell receptor beta chain has a single count. Its matching antigen is unknown. These data belong to a study of cytomegalovirus exposure and HLA in healthy donors. The study drew the donors from its approximately 110-subject validation cohort, separate from the roughly 670-subject first cohort. Study-wide results and caveats: Among TCR beta chains, those listed as cytomegalovirus-associated numbered fewer than 200.

The data were produced by immunoSEQ multiplex PCR, yet TCRdb's version contains in-frame clones alone and is incomplete. The sample consists of fewer than 250,000 clones, approximately 87% of them appearing once. This TCR derives from a woman aged 18-29 years in good health and CMV-seronegative. The sequencing input was PBMCs.

CDR3 loop: CASRLAGGTSETQYF. The CDR3 coding sequence is TGTGCCAGCAGACTAGCGGGAGGGACTTCGGAGACCCAGTACTTC. V and J are TRBV28 and TRBJ2-5, with TRBD2 identical over 13 bases. The germline V gene has CDR1 MDHEN and CDR2 SYDVKM. After removal of 6 bases from V and 5 bases from J, the junction contained 6 bases not matched to a gene. The CDR3 extends over 15 amino acids.